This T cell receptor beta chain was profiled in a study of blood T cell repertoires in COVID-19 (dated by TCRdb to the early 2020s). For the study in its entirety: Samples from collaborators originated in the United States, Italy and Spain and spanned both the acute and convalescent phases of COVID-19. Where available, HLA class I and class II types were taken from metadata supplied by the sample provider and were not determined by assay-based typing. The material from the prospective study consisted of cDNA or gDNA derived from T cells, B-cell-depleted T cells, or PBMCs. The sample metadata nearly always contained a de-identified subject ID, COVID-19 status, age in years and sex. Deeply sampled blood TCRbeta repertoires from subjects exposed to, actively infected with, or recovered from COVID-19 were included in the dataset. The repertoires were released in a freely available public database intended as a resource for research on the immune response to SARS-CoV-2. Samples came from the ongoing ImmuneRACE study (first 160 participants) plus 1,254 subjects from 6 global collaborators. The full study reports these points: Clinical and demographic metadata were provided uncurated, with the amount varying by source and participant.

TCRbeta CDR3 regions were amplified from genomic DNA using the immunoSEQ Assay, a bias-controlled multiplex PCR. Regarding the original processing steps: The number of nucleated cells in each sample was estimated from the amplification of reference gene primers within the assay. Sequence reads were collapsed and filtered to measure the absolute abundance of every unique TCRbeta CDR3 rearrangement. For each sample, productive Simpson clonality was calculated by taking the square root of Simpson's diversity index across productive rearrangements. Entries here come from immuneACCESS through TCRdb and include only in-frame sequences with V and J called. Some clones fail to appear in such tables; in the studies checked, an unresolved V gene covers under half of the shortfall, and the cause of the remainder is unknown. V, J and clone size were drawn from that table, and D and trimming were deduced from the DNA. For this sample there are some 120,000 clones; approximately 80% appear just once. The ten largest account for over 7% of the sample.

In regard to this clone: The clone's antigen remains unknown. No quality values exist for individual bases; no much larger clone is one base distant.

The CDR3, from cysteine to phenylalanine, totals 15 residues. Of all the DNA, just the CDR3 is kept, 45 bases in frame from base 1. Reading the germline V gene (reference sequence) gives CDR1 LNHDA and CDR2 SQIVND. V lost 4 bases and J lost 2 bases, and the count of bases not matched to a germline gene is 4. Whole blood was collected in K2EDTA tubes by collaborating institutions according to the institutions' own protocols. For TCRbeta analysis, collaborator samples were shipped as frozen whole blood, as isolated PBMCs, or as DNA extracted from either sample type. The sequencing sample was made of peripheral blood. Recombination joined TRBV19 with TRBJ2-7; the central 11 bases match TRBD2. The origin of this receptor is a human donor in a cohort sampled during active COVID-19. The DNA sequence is TGTGCCAGTAGTACGGGGACTAGCGGAACCTACGAGCAGTACTTC. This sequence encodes CASSTGTSGTYEQYF.